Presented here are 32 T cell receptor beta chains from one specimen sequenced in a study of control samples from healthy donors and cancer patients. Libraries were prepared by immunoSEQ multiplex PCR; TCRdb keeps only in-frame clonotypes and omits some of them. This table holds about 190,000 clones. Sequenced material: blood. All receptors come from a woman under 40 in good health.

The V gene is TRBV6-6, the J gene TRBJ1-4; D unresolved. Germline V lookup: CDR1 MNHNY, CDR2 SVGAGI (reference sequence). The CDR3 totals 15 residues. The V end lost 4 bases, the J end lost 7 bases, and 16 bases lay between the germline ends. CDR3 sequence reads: CASSSLGPRGEKLFF. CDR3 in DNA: TGTGCCAGCAGTTCCCTCGGGCCGCGGGGTGAAAAACTGTTTTTT.

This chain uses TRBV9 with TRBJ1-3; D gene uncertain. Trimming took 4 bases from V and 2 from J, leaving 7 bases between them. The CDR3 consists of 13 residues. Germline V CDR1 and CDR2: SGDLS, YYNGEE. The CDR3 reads CASSPRAGNTIYF. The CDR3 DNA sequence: TGTGCCAGCAGCCCCCGGGCTGGAAACACCATATATTTT.

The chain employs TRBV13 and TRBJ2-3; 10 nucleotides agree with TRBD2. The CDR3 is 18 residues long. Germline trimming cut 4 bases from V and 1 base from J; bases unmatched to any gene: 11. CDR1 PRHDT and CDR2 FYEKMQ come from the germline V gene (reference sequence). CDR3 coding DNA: TGTGCCAGCAGCTCAGCGGGGGGGCCGGTAGGGCGCACAGATACGCAGTATTTT. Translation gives CASSSAGGPVGRTDTQYF.

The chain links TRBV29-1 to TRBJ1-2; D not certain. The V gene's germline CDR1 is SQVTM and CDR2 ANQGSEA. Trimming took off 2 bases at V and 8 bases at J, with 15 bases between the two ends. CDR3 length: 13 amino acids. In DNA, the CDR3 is TGCAGCGTTGAACAAACAGCCTGGGGAGGCTACACCTTC. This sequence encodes CSVEQTAWGGYTF.

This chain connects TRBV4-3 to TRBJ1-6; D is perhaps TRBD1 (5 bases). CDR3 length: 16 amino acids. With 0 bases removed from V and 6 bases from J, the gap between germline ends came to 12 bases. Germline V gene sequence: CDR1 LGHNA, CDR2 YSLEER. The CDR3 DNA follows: TGCGCCAGCAGCCAAGACTTCACAGGATTTAATTCACCCCTCCACTTT. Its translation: CASSQDFTGFNSPLHF.

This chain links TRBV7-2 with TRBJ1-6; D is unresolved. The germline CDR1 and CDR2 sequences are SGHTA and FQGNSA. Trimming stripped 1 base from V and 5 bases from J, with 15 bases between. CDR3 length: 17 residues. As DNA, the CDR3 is TGTGCCAGCAGCTTAGTATCGGCGGCAGTGAATAATTCACCCCTCCACTTT. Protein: CASSLVSAAVNNSPLHF.

CDR3 coding DNA: TGTGCCAGCAGTGAAGGTCCGGGACGTAGGAACACCGGGGAGCTGTTTTTT. Translating gives CASSEGPGRRNTGELFF. The chain links TRBV6-1 to TRBJ2-2, with D perhaps given as TRBD1 or TRBD2 (5 bases each). Trimming removed 1 base at V and 1 base at J, with 13 bases between. The CDR3 is made up of 17 amino acids. Germline CDR1 and CDR2: MNHNS and SASEGT.

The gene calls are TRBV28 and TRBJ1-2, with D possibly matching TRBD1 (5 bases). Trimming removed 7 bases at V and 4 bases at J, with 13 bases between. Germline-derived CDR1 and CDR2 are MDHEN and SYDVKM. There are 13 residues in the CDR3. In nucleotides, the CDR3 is TGTGCCAGCAACTCAGGGTGGAGCTATGGCTACACCTTC. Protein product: CASNSGWSYGYTF.

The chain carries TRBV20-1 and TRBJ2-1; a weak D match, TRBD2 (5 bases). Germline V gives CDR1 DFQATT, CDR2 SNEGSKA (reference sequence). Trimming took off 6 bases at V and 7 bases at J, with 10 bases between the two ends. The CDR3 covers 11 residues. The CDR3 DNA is TGCAGTGCCCGCTGGGAGAATGAGCAGTTCTTC. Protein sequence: CSARWENEQFF.

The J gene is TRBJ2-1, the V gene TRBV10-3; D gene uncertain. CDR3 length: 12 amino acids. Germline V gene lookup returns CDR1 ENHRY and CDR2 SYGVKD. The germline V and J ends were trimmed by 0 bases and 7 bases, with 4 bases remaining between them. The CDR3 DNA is TGTGCCATCAGTGAGTCAAGTAATGAGCAGTTCTTC. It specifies CAISESSNEQFF.

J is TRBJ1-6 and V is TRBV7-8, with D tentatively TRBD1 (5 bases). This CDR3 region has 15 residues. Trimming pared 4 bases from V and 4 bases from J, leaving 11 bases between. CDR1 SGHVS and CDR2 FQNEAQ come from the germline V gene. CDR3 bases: TGTGCCAGCAGCTATAGGGACCCATATAATTCACCCCTCCACTTT. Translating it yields CASSYRDPYNSPLHF.

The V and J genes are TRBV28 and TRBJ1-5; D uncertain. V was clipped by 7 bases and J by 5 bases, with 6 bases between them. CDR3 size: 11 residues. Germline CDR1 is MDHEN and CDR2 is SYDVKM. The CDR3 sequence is CASMDYQPQHF. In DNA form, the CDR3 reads TGTGCCAGCATGGATTATCAGCCCCAGCATTTT.

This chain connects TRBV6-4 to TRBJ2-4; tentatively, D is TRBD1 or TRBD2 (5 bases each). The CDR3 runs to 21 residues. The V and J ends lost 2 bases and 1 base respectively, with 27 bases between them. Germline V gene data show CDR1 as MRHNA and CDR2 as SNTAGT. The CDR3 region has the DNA TGTGCCAGCAGTGACCGGGGAATTGGGCTTGGGGCGGCGTTGGCCAAAAACATTCAGTACTTC. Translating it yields CASSDRGIGLGAALAKNIQYF.

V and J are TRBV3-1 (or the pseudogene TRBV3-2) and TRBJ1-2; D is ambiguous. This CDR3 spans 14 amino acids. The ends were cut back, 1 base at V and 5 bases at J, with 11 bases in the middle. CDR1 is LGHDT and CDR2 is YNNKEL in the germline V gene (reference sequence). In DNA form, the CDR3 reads TGTGCCAGCAGCCAAGCCCCACAGTTATATGGCTACACCTTC. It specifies CASSQAPQLYGYTF.

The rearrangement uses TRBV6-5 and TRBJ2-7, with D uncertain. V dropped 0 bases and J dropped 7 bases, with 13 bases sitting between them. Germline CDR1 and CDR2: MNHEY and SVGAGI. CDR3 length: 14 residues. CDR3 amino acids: CASSYSVLMGEQYF. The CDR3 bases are TGTGCCAGCAGTTACTCGGTTTTGATGGGGGAGCAGTACTTC.

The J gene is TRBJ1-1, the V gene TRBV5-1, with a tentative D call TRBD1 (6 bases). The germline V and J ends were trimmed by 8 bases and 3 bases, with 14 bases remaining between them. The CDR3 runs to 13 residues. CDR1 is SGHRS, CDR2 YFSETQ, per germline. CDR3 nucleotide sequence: TGCGCCAGTTCGGCGACAGGACACACTGAAGCTTTCTTT. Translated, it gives CASSATGHTEAFF.

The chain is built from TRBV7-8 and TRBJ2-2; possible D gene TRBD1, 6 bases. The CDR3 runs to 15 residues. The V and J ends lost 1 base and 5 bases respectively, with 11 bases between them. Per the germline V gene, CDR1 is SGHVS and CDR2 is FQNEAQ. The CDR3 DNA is TGTGCCAGCAGCTTAGTTGACAGGAGTACCGGGGAGCTGTTTTTT. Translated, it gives CASSLVDRSTGELFF.

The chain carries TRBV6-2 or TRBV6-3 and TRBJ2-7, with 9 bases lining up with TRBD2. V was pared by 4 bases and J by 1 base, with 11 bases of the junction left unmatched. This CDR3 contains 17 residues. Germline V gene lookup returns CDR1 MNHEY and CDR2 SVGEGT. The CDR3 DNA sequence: TGTGCCAGCAGTTTCCCCGCTAGCGGGAAGATATCCTACGAGCAGTACTTC. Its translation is CASSFPASGKISYEQYF.

The CDR3 coding sequence is TGTGCCAGCAGGTCTTTTGGGGGCAGTAGTGAAAAACTGTTTTTT. Translating gives CASRSFGGSSEKLFF. The rearrangement links TRBV11-2 to TRBJ1-4; D is possibly TRBD1 (6 bases). Germline V CDR1 and CDR2: SGHAT, FQNNGV. Trimming stripped 6 bases from V and 7 bases from J, with 18 bases between. The length of the CDR3 is 15 residues.

The CDR3 is CASGRTVGQETQYF. The CDR3 DNA is TGTGCCAGCGGCCGGACAGTAGGCCAAGAGACCCAGTACTTC. The V call is TRBV5-5, the J call TRBJ2-5; possible D gene TRBD1, 6 bases. CDR3 length: 14 residues. Trimming pared 7 bases from V and 1 base from J, leaving 14 bases between. Germline CDR1 reads SGHKS; CDR2 reads YYEKEE (reference sequence).

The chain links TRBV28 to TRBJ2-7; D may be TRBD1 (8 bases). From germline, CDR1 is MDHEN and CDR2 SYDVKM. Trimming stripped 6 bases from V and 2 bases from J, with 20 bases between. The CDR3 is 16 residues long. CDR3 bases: TGTGCCAGCAGGTCTTTAGGCACAGGGGGGGCCTACGAGCAGTACTTC. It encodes CASRSLGTGGAYEQYF.

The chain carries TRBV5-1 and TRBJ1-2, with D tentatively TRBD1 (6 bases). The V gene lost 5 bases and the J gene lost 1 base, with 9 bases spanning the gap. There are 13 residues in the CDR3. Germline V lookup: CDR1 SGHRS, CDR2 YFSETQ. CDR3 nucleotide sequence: TGCGCCAGCAGGGACAGCCTTAACTATGGCTACACCTTC. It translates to CASRDSLNYGYTF.

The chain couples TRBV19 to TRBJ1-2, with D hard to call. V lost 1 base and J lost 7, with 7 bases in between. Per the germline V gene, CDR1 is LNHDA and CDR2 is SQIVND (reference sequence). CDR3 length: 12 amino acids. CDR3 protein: CASSIALSGYTF. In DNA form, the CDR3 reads TGTGCCAGTAGTATAGCACTGTCTGGCTACACCTTC.

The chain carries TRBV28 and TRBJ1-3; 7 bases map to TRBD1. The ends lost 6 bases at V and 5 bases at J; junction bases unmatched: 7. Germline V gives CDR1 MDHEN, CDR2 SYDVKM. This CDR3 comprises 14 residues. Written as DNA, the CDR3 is TGTGCCAGCAGCCGCAGGGACAGTAGAAACACCATATATTTT. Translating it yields CASSRRDSRNTIYF.

The CDR3 bases are TGTGCCAGCAGCTTGACAGGGTTTGGGACTGAAGCTTTCTTT. Translating it yields CASSLTGFGTEAFF. The chain recombines TRBV5-4 with TRBJ1-1, with D perhaps TRBD1 (6 bases). From germline, CDR1 is SGHNT and CDR2 YYREEE (reference sequence). With 1 base removed from V and 5 bases from J, the gap between germline ends came to 12 bases. The CDR3 consists of 14 residues.

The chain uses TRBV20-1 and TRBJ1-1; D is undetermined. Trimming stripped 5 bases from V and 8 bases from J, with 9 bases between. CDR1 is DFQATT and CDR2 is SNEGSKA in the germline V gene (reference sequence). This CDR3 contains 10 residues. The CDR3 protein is CSAPNTEAFF. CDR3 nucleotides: TGCAGTGCTCCCAATACGGAAGCTTTCTTT.

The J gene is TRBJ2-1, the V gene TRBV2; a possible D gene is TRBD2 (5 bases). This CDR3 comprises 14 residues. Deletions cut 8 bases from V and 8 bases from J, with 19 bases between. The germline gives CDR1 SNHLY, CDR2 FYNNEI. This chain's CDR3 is CASLGPSRIDEQFF. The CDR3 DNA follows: TGTGCCAGCCTTGGGCCTAGCCGTATCGATGAGCAGTTCTTC. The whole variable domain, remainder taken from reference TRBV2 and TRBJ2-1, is EPEVTQTPSHQVTQMGQEVILRCVPISNHLYFYWYRQILGQKVEFLVSFYNNEISEKSEIFDDQFSVERPDGSNFTLKIRSTKLEDSAMYFCASLGPSRIDEQFFGPGTRLTVL.

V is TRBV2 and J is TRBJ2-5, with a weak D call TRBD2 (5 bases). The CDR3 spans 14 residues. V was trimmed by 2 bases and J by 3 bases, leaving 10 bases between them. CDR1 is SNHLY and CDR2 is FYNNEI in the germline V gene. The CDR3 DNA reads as TGTGCCAGCAGTGAAACGGGAAGCGAAGAGACCCAGTACTTC. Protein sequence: CASSETGSEETQYF. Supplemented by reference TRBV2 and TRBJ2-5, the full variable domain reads EPEVTQTPSHQVTQMGQEVILRCVPISNHLYFYWYRQILGQKVEFLVSFYNNEISEKSEIFDDQFSVERPDGSNFTLKIRSTKLEDSAMYFCASSETGSEETQYFGPGTRLLVL.

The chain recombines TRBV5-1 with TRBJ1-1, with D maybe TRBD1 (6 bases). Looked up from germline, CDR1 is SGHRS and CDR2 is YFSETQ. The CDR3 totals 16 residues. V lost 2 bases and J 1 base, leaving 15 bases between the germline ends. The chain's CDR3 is CASSFLAGARNTEAFF. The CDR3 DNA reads TGCGCCAGCAGCTTCTTGGCGGGGGCTCGGAACACTGAAGCTTTCTTT.

Here the CDR3 reads CATMDRLYGYTF. The DNA of the CDR3 is TGTGCCACCATGGACCGTCTCTATGGCTACACCTTC. This rearrangement joins TRBV27 to TRBJ1-2; D ambiguous. The CDR3 loop spans 12 amino acids. The V gene's germline CDR1 is MNHEY and CDR2 SMNVEV (reference sequence). Trimming removed 10 bases from V and 4 bases from J, with 13 bases in between.

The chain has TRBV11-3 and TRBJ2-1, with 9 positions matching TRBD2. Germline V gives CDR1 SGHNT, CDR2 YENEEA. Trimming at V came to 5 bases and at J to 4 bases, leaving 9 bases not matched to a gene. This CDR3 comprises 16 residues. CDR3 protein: CASSPEASGGYNEQFF. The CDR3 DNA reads TGTGCCAGCAGCCCCGAGGCCAGCGGGGGGTACAATGAGCAGTTCTTC.

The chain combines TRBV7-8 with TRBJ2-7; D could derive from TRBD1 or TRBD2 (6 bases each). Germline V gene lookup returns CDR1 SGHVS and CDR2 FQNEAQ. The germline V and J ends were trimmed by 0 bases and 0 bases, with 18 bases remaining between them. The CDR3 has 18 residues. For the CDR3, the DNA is TGTGCCAGCAGCTTAGCGTTAGCAGGACGGGGGCGCTCCTACGAGCAGTACTTC. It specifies CASSLALAGRGRSYEQYF.